What follows are 27 T cell receptor beta chains derived from one specimen sequenced in a study of radiation and T cells in renal cell carcinoma. Time point reported: blood 4 weeks post-SBRT, at nephrectomy. Treatment indicated: 15 Gy SBRT to primary tumor, nephrectomy 4 weeks later. The table came from immunoSEQ multiplex PCR; TCRdb's copy has only in-frame clones and leaves some out. The sample holds approximately 150,000 clones; around 88% are singletons and the top ten take about 17%. The sequences come from blood, collected from a patient whose treatment included radiotherapy and nephrectomy. These receptors were collected from a woman in her fifties or sixties with renal cell carcinoma.

The chain joins TRBV6-6 to TRBJ2-7, with D possibly being TRBD1 (5 bases). Deletions cut 2 bases from V and 0 bases from J, with 8 bases between. The CDR3 sequence is 14 residues long. Per the germline V gene, CDR1 is MNHNY and CDR2 is SVGAGI (reference sequence). CDR3 sequence (DNA): TGTGCCAGCAGTTACAGCAGGGACTCCTACGAGCAGTACTTC. Amino acid sequence: CASSYSRDSYEQYF.

The CDR3 sequence is CASRVGLSSGNTIYF. In DNA, the CDR3 is TGTGCCAGCAGGGTGGGGTTATCTTCTGGAAACACCATATATTTT. The J gene is TRBJ1-3, the V gene TRBV6-5; no reliable D call. Trimming left V 6 bases short and J 1 base short, with 13 bases between. CDR1 is MNHEY and CDR2 is SVGAGI in the germline V gene. The CDR3 is 15 amino acids.

CDR3 DNA: TGTGCCAGCAGCTTAGATTCGACAGGGACAGGCCTAAATGAGCAGTTCTTC. Its protein product is CASSLDSTGTGLNEQFF. This chain connects TRBV11-2 to TRBJ2-1; 8 bases are shared with TRBD1. There are 17 residues in the CDR3. V was pared by 0 bases and J by 7 bases, with 11 bases of the junction left unmatched. Germline V CDR1 and CDR2: SGHAT, FQNNGV. The whole variable domain, filled in from reference TRBV11-2 and TRBJ2-1, reads EAGVAQSPRYKIIEKRQSVAFWCNPISGHATLYWYQQILGQGPKLLIQFQNNGVVDDSQLPKDRFSAERLKGVDSTLKIQPAKLEDSAVYLCASSLDSTGTGLNEQFFGPGTRLTVL.

The chain has TRBV5-1 and TRBJ2-1, with D perhaps TRBD1 or TRBD2 (6 bases each). V was trimmed by 6 bases and J by 5 bases, leaving 15 bases between them. Germline-derived CDR1 and CDR2 are SGHRS and YFSETQ. The CDR3 covers 14 residues. The CDR3 here is CASTEGGRNNEQFF. The CDR3 region has the DNA TGCGCCAGCACGGAAGGGGGGCGGAACAATGAGCAGTTCTTC. Full variable domain (remainder filled in from reference TRBV5-1 and TRBJ2-1): KAGVTQTPRYLIKTRGQQVTLSCSPISGHRSVSWYQQTPGQGLQFLFEYFSETQRNKGNFPGRFSGRQFSNSRSEMNVSTLELGDSALYLCASTEGGRNNEQFFGPGTRLTVL.

V gene TRBV5-1 combines with J gene TRBJ1-1; no definite D call. Trimming took 4 bases from V and 3 from J, leaving 10 bases between them. The CDR3 has 13 amino acids. CDR1 and CDR2 (germline): SGHRS, YFSETQ. The CDR3 is CASSNEGDTEAFF. As DNA, the CDR3 is TGCGCCAGCAGCAACGAAGGAGACACTGAAGCTTTCTTT.

This clone was observed a single time. The chain couples TRBV5-1 to TRBJ2-5, with a weak D call TRBD2 (6 bases). The germline V gene encodes CDR1 SGHRS and CDR2 YFSETQ. This CDR3 comprises 16 residues. Trimming pared 5 bases from V and 1 base from J, leaving 18 bases between. Here the CDR3 reads CASRSTGGSAQETQYF. In DNA, the CDR3 is TGCGCCAGCAGGTCGACCGGGGGTAGCGCCCAAGAGACCCAGTACTTC.

The table lists this clone with a few counts. The gene calls are TRBV7-6 and TRBJ2-5; D is undetermined. V was trimmed by 2 bases and J by 4 bases, leaving 5 bases between them. This CDR3 spans 12 amino acids. Per germline, CDR1 SGHVS and CDR2 FNYEAQ. The CDR3 loop is CASSLPRETQYF. CDR3 nucleotides: TGTGCCAGCAGCTTACCTCGAGAGACCCAGTACTTC.

The chain links TRBV7-2 to TRBJ2-2, with TRBD1 as a possible D gene (6 bases). There are 14 residues in the CDR3. V shed 2 bases and J shed 4 bases, with 8 bases lying between them. Germline V CDR1 and CDR2: SGHTA, FQGNSA. The chain's CDR3 is CASSLLGATGELFF. The CDR3 nucleotides are TGTGCCAGCAGCTTATTGGGGGCCACCGGGGAGCTGTTTTTT.

The chain links TRBV7-2 to TRBJ1-2; 8 nucleotides agree with TRBD1. The CDR3 totals 14 residues. The V gene end was trimmed by 5 bases and the J gene end by 6 bases; junction bases not matched to a gene: 8. CDR1 and CDR2 from the germline V gene are SGHTA and FQGNSA. CDR3 sequence reads: CASSTTAGGNGYTF. DNA for the CDR3: TGTGCCAGCAGCACGACGGCAGGGGGCAATGGCTACACCTTC.

The rearrangement uses TRBV7-9 and TRBJ2-5; 10 nucleotides line up with TRBD2. The CDR3 has 18 amino acids. Losses at the gene ends were 0 bases for V and 1 base for J; bases not matched to a gene: 8. CDR1 and CDR2 from the germline V gene are SEHNR and FQNEAQ (reference sequence). The CDR3 DNA reads TGTGCCAGCAGCTTAGCTAGGGCTAGCGGGGGTTTCCAAGAGACCCAGTACTTC. Amino acid sequence: CASSLARASGGFQETQYF.

By share, this clone counts as large. This sequence joins TRBV5-6 and TRBJ1-1, with 9 bases lining up with TRBD1. The V segment lost 4 bases and the J segment 4 bases; nucleotides outside the gene matches: 11. The CDR3 extends over 16 amino acids. Germline V gives CDR1 SGHDT, CDR2 YYEEEE. Here the CDR3 reads CASSLRTGVLLTEAFF. The CDR3 nucleotides read TGTGCCAGCAGCCTACGGACAGGGGTTCTGCTCACTGAAGCTTTCTTT.

The chain carries TRBV5-1 and TRBJ1-1; a weak D match, TRBD1 (5 bases). The CDR3 covers 14 residues. CDR1 is SGHRS and CDR2 is YFSETQ in the germline V gene. The V end lost 4 bases, the J end lost 1 base, and 11 bases lay between the germline ends. The CDR3: CASSVSGGNTEAFF. CDR3 DNA: TGCGCCAGCAGCGTGTCTGGGGGGAACACTGAAGCTTTCTTT.

The chain couples TRBV7-9 to TRBJ2-7; 7 bases line up with TRBD1. This CDR3 is 15 amino acids long. V dropped 1 base and J dropped 0; count of bases not matched to a gene: 3. Germline loops: CDR1 SEHNR, CDR2 FQNEAQ (reference sequence). This chain's CDR3 is CASSLGQGHSYEQYF. CDR3 in DNA: TGTGCCAGCAGCTTAGGACAGGGCCACTCCTACGAGCAGTACTTC.

CDR3 DNA: TGTGCCAGCTGTAAGGAAGGCTCGGATACGCAGTATTTT. Protein product: CASCKEGSDTQYF. The chain links TRBV2 to TRBJ2-3; D is undetermined. Germline CDR1 is SNHLY and CDR2 is FYNNEI. V shed 8 bases and J shed 6 bases, with 15 bases lying between them. The CDR3 extends over 13 amino acids.

The rearrangement links TRBV19 to TRBJ2-1; TRBD2 might be the D (6 bases). V was trimmed by 4 bases and J by 3 bases, leaving 13 bases between them. The CDR3 has 15 residues. Germline-derived CDR1 and CDR2 are LNHDA and SQIVND (reference sequence). The chain's CDR3 is CASSSEGLRYNEQFF. CDR3 sequence (DNA): TGTGCCAGTAGTAGCGAGGGACTGCGCTACAATGAGCAGTTCTTC.

This clone appeared a few times. The chain combines TRBV6-5 with TRBJ1-1; 10 nucleotides agree with TRBD1. This CDR3 is built from 13 residues. Germline assignment: CDR1 MNHEY and CDR2 SVGAGI. J lost 9 bases, V lost 5 bases, and 6 bases had no gene match. The CDR3 region is CASSIPGQGKAFF. For the CDR3, the DNA is TGTGCCAGCAGTATACCGGGACAGGGGAAAGCTTTCTTT.

The gene calls are TRBV28 and TRBJ2-4; 7 bases match TRBD2. Germline CDR1 and CDR2: MDHEN and SYDVKM. V shed 6 bases, J shed 6 bases, and the junction held 2 bases outside the gene matches. The CDR3 is 12 amino acids. CDR3 region: CASRSGVNIQYF. The CDR3 DNA reads TGTGCCAGCAGAAGCGGGGTAAACATTCAGTACTTC. The full variable domain, with the rest looked up from reference TRBV28 and TRBJ2-4, is DVKVTQSSRYLVKRTGEKVFLECVQDMDHENMFWYRQDPGLGLRLIYFSYDVKMKEKGDIPEGYSVSREKKERFSLILESASTNQTSMYLCASRSGVNIQYFGAGTRLSVL.

The rearrangement joins TRBV14 to TRBJ2-3, with 8 bases matching TRBD1. Germline CDR1 and CDR2: SGHDN and FVKESK. The CDR3 length is 15 residues. With V trimmed by 4 bases and J by 5 bases, 8 bases remained unmatched. In nucleotides, the CDR3 is TGTGCCAGCAGCCCTGGGACAGGTAGAGGAGATACGCAGTATTTT. The encoded protein is CASSPGTGRGDTQYF.

J is TRBJ1-6 and V is TRBV19; 8 bases match TRBD1. The germline V gene has CDR1 LNHDA and CDR2 SQIVND (reference sequence). V was pared by 9 bases and J by 0 bases, with 7 bases of the junction left unmatched. This CDR3 spans 16 amino acids. CDR3 amino acids: CASKDRARSYNSPLHF. The CDR3 nucleotides read TGTGCCAGCAAGGACAGGGCGCGCTCCTATAATTCACCCCTCCACTTT.

This chain links TRBV15 with TRBJ1-5; no definite D call. CDR1 and CDR2 from the germline V gene are LNHNV and YYDKDF (reference sequence). The CDR3 is 13 residues long. The ends were cut back, 1 base at V and 5 bases at J, with 6 bases in the middle. CDR3 sequence: CATSRGGDQPQHF. The CDR3 coding sequence is TGTGCCACCAGCAGAGGGGGAGATCAGCCCCAGCATTTT.

The chain links TRBV28 to TRBJ1-1; D is ambiguous. Germline-derived CDR1 and CDR2 are MDHEN and SYDVKM. V lost 5 bases to trimming and J lost 5 bases, with 15 bases between them. The CDR3 is 14 amino acids. This CDR3 reads CASSLGFGRTEAFF. In nucleotides, the CDR3 is TGTGCCAGCAGTCTTGGGTTCGGCCGGACTGAAGCTTTCTTT.

The chain combines TRBV7-2 with TRBJ2-5; 8 nucleotides line up with TRBD1. The CDR3 loop spans 14 amino acids. V was clipped by 5 bases and J by 3 bases; unmatched bases: 5. The germline gives CDR1 SGHTA, CDR2 FQGNSA. For the CDR3, the DNA is TGTGCCAGCAGCCAAACAGGGGGTGAAGAGACCCAGTACTTC. It codes for CASSQTGGEETQYF.

This clone was picked up one time. The chain carries TRBV7-6 and TRBJ2-7; possibly TRBD1 for D (5 bases). The V gene's germline CDR1 is SGHVS and CDR2 FNYEAQ. Trimming took 2 bases from V and 2 from J, leaving 13 bases between them. CDR3 length equals 15 residues. As DNA, the CDR3 is TGTGCCAGCAGCTTAAACCAGGGTTACACCTACGAGCAGTACTTC. Amino acids: CASSLNQGYTYEQYF.

The gene calls are TRBV4-1 and TRBJ1-5; tentative D call: TRBD1 (5 bases). Germline V gene sequence: CDR1 MGHRA, CDR2 YSYEKL. The CDR3 is 18 residues long. Trimming took 4 bases from V and 0 from J, leaving 19 bases between them. The CDR3 DNA reads as TGCGCCAGCAGCCCGAAGAACAGACAGACACATAGCAATCAGCCCCAGCATTTT. This sequence encodes CASSPKNRQTHSNQPQHF.

There are a few counts of this clone. The rearrangement uses TRBV27 and TRBJ1-2; D is possibly TRBD1 (5 bases). V was shortened by 0 bases and J by 8 bases, with 19 bases between the two germline ends. The germline V gene has CDR1 MNHEY and CDR2 SMNVEV (reference sequence). There are 16 residues in the CDR3. The CDR3 coding sequence is TGTGCCAGCAGTTTATCGAAAGCCTTAACAGGAAGGGGCTACACCTTC. Translating gives CASSLSKALTGRGYTF.

This chain's CDR3 is CASSIPAGGYNEQFF. Written as DNA, the CDR3 is TGTGCCAGTAGTATACCAGCGGGGGGGTACAATGAGCAGTTCTTC. J is TRBJ2-1 and V is TRBV19; 10 positions agree with TRBD2. CDR3 size: 15 residues. Germline assignment: CDR1 LNHDA and CDR2 SQIVND (reference sequence). V trimming: 2 bases; J trimming: 4 bases; junction bases outside the gene matches: 2. The full variable domain, completed using reference TRBV19 and TRBJ2-1, is DGGITQSPKYLFRKEGQNVTLSCEQNLNHDAMYWYRQDPGQGLRLIYYSQIVNDFQKGDIAEGYSVSREKKESFPLTVTSAQKNPTAFYLCASSIPAGGYNEQFFGPGTRLTVL.

The chain carries TRBV19 and TRBJ2-5; either TRBD1 or TRBD2 may fit D (5 bases each). Germline V gives CDR1 LNHDA, CDR2 SQIVND (reference sequence). This CDR3 region has 17 residues. The V gene lost 3 bases and the J gene lost 4 bases, with 21 bases spanning the gap. CDR3 bases: TGTGCCAGTAGTATCGCTAGGCTGGATTCGGGACGAGAGACCCAGTACTTC. Its protein product is CASSIARLDSGRETQYF.